The clone carrying this TCR beta chain was detected ten times or more. Its antigen is unknown. The CDR3 is 13 residues long. Germline V lookup: CDR1 MNHEY, CDR2 SVGAGI. Trimming took 5 bases from V and 8 from J, leaving 13 bases between them. These data originate in a study of CD8+CD57+ T cells in acquired aplastic anemia. As for the study in general: Across the sorted CD4+ and CD8+ cells, DNA amounts averaged roughly 3 ug. Findings of the study overall: Significance was not reached for CD8+ Simpson's diversity between patients and controls. Shared by patients and controls, 25 to 35 CD8+ CDR3s were abundant in patients.

The use of genomic DNA as template underpinned the TCR beta VDJ and CDR3 profiling. One entry per CDR3 protein results from TCRdb running MiXCR on the reads. The sample has some 150,000 distinct CDR3 sequences; about two thirds are singletons. Patients selected for sequencing had displayed CD8+CD57+ cell expansion by flow cytometry. There were no patients without severe acquired aplastic anemia. Sequencing input: sorted CD4+, CD8+, or CD8+CD57+ T cells (not recorded which) from PBMCs. The genes are TRBV6-5 and TRBJ2-1; D gene uncertain. The source of this sequence is a human donor with aplastic anemia. The CDR3 region has the DNA TGTGCCAGCAGTATCGGGTACGCCGATGAGCAGTTCTTC. Its protein is CASSIGYADEQFF.